Below, 5 T cell receptor beta chains from the same sample are listed, as sequenced in a study of glioma-infiltrating T cells after dendritic cell vaccination listed by TCRdb under 2016. Library construction relied on the immunoSEQ multiplex PCR assay. Drawn from immuneACCESS, this table holds only the in-frame rearrangements with V and J called that TCRdb kept. Clones are partly lost; checked studies trace under half to an unresolved V gene and leave the rest unexplained. This sample holds tens of thousands of clones; around 81% were observed only once. 7.9% of the sample belongs to the ten largest clones. Sample: blood, taken before dendritic cell vaccination. The receptors shown here come from a human donor with glioblastoma.

V and J are TRBV5-1 and TRBJ1-6, with no clear D. Per germline, CDR1 SGHRS and CDR2 YFSETQ. Trimming pared 0 bases from V and 5 bases from J, leaving 12 bases between. This CDR3 is 16 amino acids long. CDR3 in DNA: TGCGCCAGCAGCTTGGAAACACCGGGAAATAATTCACCCCTCCACTTT. Amino acid sequence: CASSLETPGNNSPLHF.

The chain couples TRBV7-2 to TRBJ1-1; D gene unclear. V was trimmed by 7 bases and J by 5 bases, leaving 11 bases between them. Per the germline V gene, CDR1 is SGHTA and CDR2 is FQGNSA. CDR3 length equals 12 residues. CDR3 protein: CASTSIWTEAFF. As DNA, the CDR3 is TGTGCCAGCACGTCTATCTGGACTGAAGCTTTCTTT.

The CDR3 DNA is TGTGCCAGCAGCTTAGAACAGGGACCCTACGAGCAGTACTTC. Translation gives CASSLEQGPYEQYF. The rearrangement links TRBV7-6 to TRBJ2-7; possibly TRBD1 for D (6 bases). V was clipped by 1 base and J by 2 bases, with 9 bases between them. CDR1 and CDR2 from the germline V gene are SGHVS and FNYEAQ. The CDR3 length is 14 residues. Looking up the rest from reference TRBV7-6 and TRBJ2-7 gives the full variable domain: GAGVSQSPRYKVTKRGQDVALRCDPISGHVSLYWYRQALGQGPEFLTYFNYEAQQDKSGLPNDRFSAERPEGSISTLTIQRTEQRDSAMYRCASSLEQGPYEQYFGPGTRLTVT.

The chain carries TRBV7-2 and TRBJ1-2; D is unresolved. This CDR3 has 15 residues. V lost 0 bases, J lost 0 bases, and 8 bases lay in between. Germline V gives CDR1 SGHTA, CDR2 FQGNSA. DNA of the CDR3: TGTGCCAGCAGCTTAGCGCTAGGTTCTAACTATGGCTACACCTTC. The encoded protein is CASSLALGSNYGYTF.

This clone appeared many times. This sequence joins TRBV7-8 and TRBJ2-7, with 15 nucleotides matching TRBD2. The CDR3 loop spans 16 amino acids. Unmatched junction bases numbered 9, after V lost 5 bases and J lost 7 bases. Germline V gene sequence: CDR1 SGHVS, CDR2 FQNEAQ. CDR3 region: CASSGWTSGGADEQYF. The CDR3 DNA is TGTGCCAGCAGCGGGTGGACTAGCGGGGGGGCTGATGAGCAGTACTTC.